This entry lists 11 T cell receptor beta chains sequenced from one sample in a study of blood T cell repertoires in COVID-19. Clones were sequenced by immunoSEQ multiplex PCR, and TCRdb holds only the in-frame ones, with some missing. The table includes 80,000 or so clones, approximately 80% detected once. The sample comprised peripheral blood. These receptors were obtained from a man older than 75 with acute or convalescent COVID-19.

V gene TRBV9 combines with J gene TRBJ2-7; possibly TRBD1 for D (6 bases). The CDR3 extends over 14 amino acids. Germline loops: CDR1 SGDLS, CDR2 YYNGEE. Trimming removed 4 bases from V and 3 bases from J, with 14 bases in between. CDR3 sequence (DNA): TGTGCCAGCAGCCCGCACCGGGACAACTACGAGCAGTACTTC. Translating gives CASSPHRDNYEQYF.

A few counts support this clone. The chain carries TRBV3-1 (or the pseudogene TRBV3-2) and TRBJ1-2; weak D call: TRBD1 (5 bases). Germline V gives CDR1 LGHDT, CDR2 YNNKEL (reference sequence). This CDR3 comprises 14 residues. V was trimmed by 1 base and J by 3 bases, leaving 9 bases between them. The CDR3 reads CASSQGAGHYGYTF. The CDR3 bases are TGTGCCAGCAGCCAAGGAGCGGGACACTATGGCTACACCTTC.

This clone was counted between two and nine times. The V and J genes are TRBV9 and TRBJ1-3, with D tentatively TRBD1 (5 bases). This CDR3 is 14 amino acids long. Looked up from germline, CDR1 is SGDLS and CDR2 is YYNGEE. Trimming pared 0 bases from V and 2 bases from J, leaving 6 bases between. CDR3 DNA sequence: TGTGCCAGCAGCGTAGAAGGGGCTGGAAACACCATATATTTT. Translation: CASSVEGAGNTIYF. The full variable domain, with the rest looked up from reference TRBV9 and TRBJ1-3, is DSGVTQTPKHLITATGQRVTLRCSPRSGDLSVYWYQQSLDQGLQFLIQYYNGEERAKGNILERFSAQQFPDLHSELNLSSLELGDSALYFCASSVEGAGNTIYFGEGSWLTVV.

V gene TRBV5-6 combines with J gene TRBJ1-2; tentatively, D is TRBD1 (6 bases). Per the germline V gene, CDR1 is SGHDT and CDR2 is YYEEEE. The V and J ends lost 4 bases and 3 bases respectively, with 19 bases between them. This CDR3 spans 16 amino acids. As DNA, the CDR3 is TGTGCCAGCAGCGGTCGACAGGCACTATGGGACTATGGCTACACCTTC. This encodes CASSGRQALWDYGYTF.

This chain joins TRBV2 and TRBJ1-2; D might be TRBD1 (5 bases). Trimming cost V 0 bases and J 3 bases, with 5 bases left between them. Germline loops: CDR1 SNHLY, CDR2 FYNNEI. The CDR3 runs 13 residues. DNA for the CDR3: TGTGCCAGCAGTGAAGCACAGGACTATGGCTACACCTTC. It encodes CASSEAQDYGYTF.

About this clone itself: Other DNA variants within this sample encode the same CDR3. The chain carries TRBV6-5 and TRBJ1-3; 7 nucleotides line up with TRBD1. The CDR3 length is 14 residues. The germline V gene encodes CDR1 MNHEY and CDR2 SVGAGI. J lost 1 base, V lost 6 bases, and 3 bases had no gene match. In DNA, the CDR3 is TGTGCCAGCAGATCAGGGGGGTCTGGAAACACCATATATTTT. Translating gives CASRSGGSGNTIYF.

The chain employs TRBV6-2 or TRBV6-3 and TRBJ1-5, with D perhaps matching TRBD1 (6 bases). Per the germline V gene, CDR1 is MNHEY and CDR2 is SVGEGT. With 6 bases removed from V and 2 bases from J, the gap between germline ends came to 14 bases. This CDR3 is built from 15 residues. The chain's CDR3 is CASSPGTPGNQPQHF. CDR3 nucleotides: TGTGCCAGCAGCCCCGGGACACCGGGCAATCAGCCCCAGCATTTT.

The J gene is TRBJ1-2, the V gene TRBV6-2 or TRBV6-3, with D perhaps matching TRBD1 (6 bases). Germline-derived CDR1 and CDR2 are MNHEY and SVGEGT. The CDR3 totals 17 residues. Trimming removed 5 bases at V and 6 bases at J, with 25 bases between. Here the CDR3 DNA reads TGTGCCAGCAGTCGGAGACCGACACAGGGTGTAGGGGATGGCTACACCTTC. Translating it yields CASSRRPTQGVGDGYTF.

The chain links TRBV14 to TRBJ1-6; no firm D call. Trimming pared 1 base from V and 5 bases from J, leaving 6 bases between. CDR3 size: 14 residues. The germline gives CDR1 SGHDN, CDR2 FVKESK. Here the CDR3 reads CASSQGQNNSPLHF. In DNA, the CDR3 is TGTGCCAGCAGCCAAGGGCAGAATAATTCACCCCTCCACTTT. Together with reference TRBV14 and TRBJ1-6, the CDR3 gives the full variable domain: EAGVTQFPSHSVIEKGQTVTLRCDPISGHDNLYWYRRVMGKEIKFLLHFVKESKQDESGMPNNRFLAERTGGTYSTLKVQPAELEDSGVYFCASSQGQNNSPLHFGNGTRLTVT.

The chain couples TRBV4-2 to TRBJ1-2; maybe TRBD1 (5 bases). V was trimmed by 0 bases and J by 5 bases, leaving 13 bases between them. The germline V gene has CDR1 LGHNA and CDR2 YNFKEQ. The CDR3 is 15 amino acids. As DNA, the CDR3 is TGTGCCAGCAGCCAAGATCTGGCAGGGAATTATGGCTACACCTTC. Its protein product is CASSQDLAGNYGYTF.

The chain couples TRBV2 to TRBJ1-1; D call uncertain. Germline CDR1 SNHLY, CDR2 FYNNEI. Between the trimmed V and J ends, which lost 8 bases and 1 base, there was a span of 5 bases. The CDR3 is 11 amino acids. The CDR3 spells CASRRNTEAFF. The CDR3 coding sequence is TGTGCCAGCCGTAGGAACACTGAAGCTTTCTTT.